The entry below gives a single T cell receptor beta chain sequence along with its context. Seattle's enrolled individuals joined amid active infection and were then monitored longitudinally. The data are from a study of blood T cell repertoires in COVID-19. Study information: Both acute and convalescent COVID-19 samples were obtained from the United States, Italy and Spain.

V lost 5 bases and J 0 bases, leaving 8 bases between the germline ends. The length of the CDR3 is 14 residues. Germline V CDR1 and CDR2: LNHDA, SQIVND (reference sequence). Assay: immunoSEQ multiplex PCR; the TCRdb copy retains only in-frame clones and omits some. The table lists approximately 350,000 clones, approximately 88% of them singletons, with less than 3.5% in the top ten. Sequencing was performed on peripheral blood. The receptor was isolated from a woman aged 25 to 39 with COVID-19, enrolled during active disease. The rearrangement uses TRBV19 and TRBJ2-1; TRBD2 might be the D (5 bases). The CDR3 DNA is TGTGCCAGTAGTTTTGGGAGCTCCTACAATGAGCAGTTCTTC. It codes for CASSFGSSYNEQFF. Looking up the rest from reference TRBV19 and TRBJ2-1 gives the full variable domain: DGGITQSPKYLFRKEGQNVTLSCEQNLNHDAMYWYRQDPGQGLRLIYYSQIVNDFQKGDIAEGYSVSREKKESFPLTVTSAQKNPTAFYLCASSFGSSYNEQFFGPGTRLTVL.